This passage covers 8 T cell receptor beta chains from one sample sequenced in a study of T cell responses to AZD1222 COVID-19 vaccine. Method: immunoSEQ multiplex PCR; TCRdb's copy keeps in-frame clones and lacks some. This repertoire shows fewer than 250,000 clones, about 92% found once; its top ten account for over 0.95%. This specimen consisted of peripheral blood, obtained on day 0 of MenACWY control vaccination. The receptors come from an adult in good health.

The gene calls are TRBV7-9 and TRBJ1-3; perhaps TRBD1 as D (5 bases). The CDR3 is 13 amino acids. The V end lost 6 bases, the J end lost 3 bases, and 9 bases lay between the germline ends. Germline V CDR1 and CDR2: SEHNR, FQNEAQ (reference sequence). CDR3 coding DNA: TGTGCCAGCAGGGGGCTAAGTGGAAACACCATATATTTT. Its translation: CASRGLSGNTIYF.

This clone was seen once. This chain joins TRBV28 and TRBJ1-1; D gene uncertain. Germline V gives CDR1 MDHEN, CDR2 SYDVKM. CDR3 size: 16 residues. V shed 6 bases and J shed 4 bases, with 21 bases lying between them. This CDR3 reads CASRSWSKGGGTEAFF. CDR3 DNA sequence: TGTGCCAGCAGGTCCTGGTCCAAGGGAGGTGGCACTGAAGCTTTCTTT.

The rearrangement joins TRBV7-3 to TRBJ2-3; D call uncertain. The CDR3 loop spans 13 amino acids. CDR1 SGHTA and CDR2 FQGTGA come from the germline V gene. V was shortened by 5 bases and J by 6 bases, with 12 bases between the two germline ends. For the CDR3, the DNA is TGTGCCAGCAGCCCATGGAGTGGCGATACGCAGTATTTT. Translation: CASSPWSGDTQYF. Complete variable domain (other parts from reference TRBV7-3 and TRBJ2-3): GAGVSQTPSNKVTEKGKYVELRCDPISGHTALYWYRQSLGQGPEFLIYFQGTGAADDSGLPNDRFFAVRPEGSVSTLKIQRTERGDSAVYLCASSPWSGDTQYFGPGTRLTVL.

About this clone: Distinct nucleotide sequences in the sample also encode this CDR3. The J gene is TRBJ2-3, the V gene TRBV11-2; D gene unclear. Deletions cut 1 base from V and 1 base from J, with 6 bases between. Germline V lookup: CDR1 SGHAT, CDR2 FQNNGV. The CDR3 has 14 residues. The CDR3 nucleotides read TGTGCCAGCAGCTTAGGACTTCGCACAGATACGCAGTATTTT. It is translated as CASSLGLRTDTQYF.

J is TRBJ1-2 and V is TRBV7-2; D is ambiguous. CDR1 is SGHTA and CDR2 is FQGNSA in the germline V gene. This CDR3 comprises 15 residues. V lost 1 base to trimming and J lost 0 bases, with 9 bases between them. For the CDR3, the DNA is TGTGCCAGCAGCTTAGAGAGCTGGCCTAACTATGGCTACACCTTC. Translation gives CASSLESWPNYGYTF.

The CDR3 spells CASSLAGGPSYNEQFF. In DNA form, the CDR3 reads TGCGCCAGCAGCTTGGCAGGCGGTCCCTCCTACAATGAGCAGTTCTTC. V usage is TRBV5-1 and J usage is TRBJ2-1; D call uncertain. Looked up from germline, CDR1 is SGHRS and CDR2 is YFSETQ. V lost 0 bases to trimming and J lost 0 bases, with 10 bases between them. There are 16 residues in the CDR3. Using reference TRBV5-1 and TRBJ2-1 for the parts outside the CDR3, the full variable domain is KAGVTQTPRYLIKTRGQQVTLSCSPISGHRSVSWYQQTPGQGLQFLFEYFSETQRNKGNFPGRFSGRQFSNSRSEMNVSTLELGDSALYLCASSLAGGPSYNEQFFGPGTRLTVL.

V and J are TRBV12-3 or TRBV12-4 and TRBJ1-1; 8 bases map to TRBD1. This CDR3 contains 13 residues. Trimming cost V 6 bases and J 4 bases; bases outside gene matches: 4. DNA for the CDR3: TGTGCCAGCAGCGGACAGGGAGGCACTGAAGCTTTCTTT. Translation: CASSGQGGTEAFF.

The J gene is TRBJ1-1, the V gene TRBV30, with D perhaps matching TRBD1 (5 bases). Germline V CDR1 and CDR2: GTSNPN, SVGIG (reference sequence). V lost 0 bases to trimming and J lost 5 bases, with 16 bases between them. CDR3 length: 15 residues. The CDR3 region has the DNA TGTGCCTGGAGTGTACTAGGGAGGGGTGGGACTGAAGCTTTCTTT. It translates to CAWSVLGRGGTEAFF.